This T cell receptor beta chain was recovered during a study of T-cell reconstitution after alpha-beta-depleted transplantation in children. Study-level points and caveats: Some patients owed their high day-60 TCRbeta diversity to surviving recipient T cells and thymic progenitors. The authors attributed T-cell counts and diversity one year after transplant mostly to newly produced T cells. Expanded graft clones numbering several hundred reportedly gave rise to alpha-beta T cells about two months after transplant.

There are 15 residues in the CDR3. Germline V gives CDR1 DFQATT, CDR2 SNEGSKA (reference sequence). Library preparation (for TCRbeta) was performed with unique molecular identifiers. MiXCR, run by TCRdb on the PCR reads, gives a single entry per CDR3 protein. The table includes about 980,000 distinct CDR3 sequences, about 30% detected once. In the case of this clonotype: Antigen: not known. One junction end disagrees with the germline gene, perhaps due to a read error.

This chain uses TRBV20-1 with TRBJ2-1; unclear D gene. This clonotype was sampled from a boy less than two years old who had a stem cell transplant for SCID, so the T cells may come from the graft donor. The sample consisted of PBMCs, mostly from graft donor cells, taken 360 days after TCRalphabeta/CD19-depleted stem cell transplant. CDR3 nucleotide sequence: TGCAGTGCTGGAGATCTGGGTCCCCTTAGTGTCGGGCAGTTCTTC. This translates into CSAGDLGPLSVGQFF.